This TCR beta chain was identified during a study of T cell repertoires in cytomegalovirus infection (dated by TCRdb to about 2019). About the study as a whole: Donor HLA type was relevant to the analysis, because carriage of CMV infection together with the matching HLA type was indicated by public TCR beta signatures.

V and J are trimmed by 7 bases and 2 bases, and the gene matches miss 1 base of the junction. From a lookup of the germline V gene, CDR1 and CDR2 are MNHEY and SVGAGI. The CDR3 starts with the cysteine, ends with the phenylalanine, and has 12 residues. Only the CDR3 region is kept as DNA, spanning 36 bases read in frame from base 1. TCRdb shows the sequencer as Illumina HiSeq 1500. The public sequencing data were trimmed at Q25 with fastp and processed into clonotypes with MiXCR by TCRdb, which kept only in-frame beta chains. Each CDR3 protein gets just one entry, which takes the most common genes and DNA from the rows behind it. The sample records more than 140,000 distinct CDR3 sequences, 6.5% of which are singletons. The biggest ten clones account for more than 15% of the sample. Overall study results and their limits: Carriers of CMV infection plus the relevant HLA type were discriminated by the cumulative frequency of public TCR beta family members in the study cohort and in an independent roughly 400-donor cohort. The ex vivo response was dominated by HLA-C-restricted CMV-specific TCR beta clonotypes, which also provided the single most frequent clonotype in two of eight donors.

Of note for this clonotype: Its cognate antigen has yet to be identified. Within one base of it there is no much larger clone, and no base qualities were kept.

The sequenced sample was PBMCs. The sequence was obtained from a human donor in good health (CMV status not recorded). Some clones in this sample may be carry-over from other donors' samples. The V and J segments used are TRBV6-5 and TRBJ1-2; TRBD1 agrees with 7 junctional bases. The nucleotides read TGTGCCAGCACACAGGGGAACTATGGCTACACCTTC. It codes for CASTQGNYGYTF.